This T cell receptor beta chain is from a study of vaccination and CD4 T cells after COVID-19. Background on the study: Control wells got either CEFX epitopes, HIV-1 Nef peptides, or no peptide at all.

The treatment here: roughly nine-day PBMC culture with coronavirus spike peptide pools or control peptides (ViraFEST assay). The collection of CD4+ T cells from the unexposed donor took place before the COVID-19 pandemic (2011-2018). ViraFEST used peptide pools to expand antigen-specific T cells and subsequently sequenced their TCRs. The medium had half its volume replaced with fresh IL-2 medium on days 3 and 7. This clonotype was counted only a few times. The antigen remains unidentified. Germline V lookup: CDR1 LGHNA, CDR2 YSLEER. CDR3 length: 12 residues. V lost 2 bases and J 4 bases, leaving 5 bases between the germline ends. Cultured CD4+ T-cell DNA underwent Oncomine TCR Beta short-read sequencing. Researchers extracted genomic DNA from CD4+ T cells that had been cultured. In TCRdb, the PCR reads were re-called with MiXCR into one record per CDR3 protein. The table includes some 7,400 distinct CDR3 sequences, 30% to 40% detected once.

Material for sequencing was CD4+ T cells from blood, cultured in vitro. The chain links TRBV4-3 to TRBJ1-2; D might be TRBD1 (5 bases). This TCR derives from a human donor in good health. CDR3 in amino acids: CASSQQGYGYTF. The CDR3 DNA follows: TGCGCCAGCAGCCAACAGGGCTATGGCTACACCTTC.